This entry lists 6 T cell receptor beta chains sequenced from one sample in a study of CD8+ T cells in alopecia areata. Treatment indicated: oral pan-JAK inhibitor, 5-10 mg twice daily. Extracted from the samples, RNA was reverse transcribed into cDNA to serve as the sequencing template. Profiled with immunoSEQ multiplex PCR; TCRdb holds only in-frame clones, not every one. There are 150,000 to 200,000 clones in the sample; around 51% occur only once, and around 9.1% lies in the top ten. Sequenced material: CD8+ T cells sorted from blood, taken at roughly week 52, from a patient treated with tofacitinib. The receptors come from a human donor with alopecia areata.

The chain uses TRBV10-2 and TRBJ2-5; D possibly corresponds to TRBD1 (5 bases). The V end lost 2 bases, the J end lost 0 bases, and 16 bases lay between the germline ends. This CDR3 contains 17 residues. From germline, CDR1 is WSHSY and CDR2 SAAADI. The CDR3 nucleotides are TGCGCCAGCAGTGAGGACGTGGAACAGGCCAACCAAGAGACCCAGTACTTC. It yields the protein CASSEDVEQANQETQYF.

The V and J genes are TRBV19 and TRBJ2-2; D not resolved. The CDR3 loop spans 11 amino acids. From germline, CDR1 is LNHDA and CDR2 SQIVND (reference sequence). The V end was cut by 10 bases, the J end by 6 bases, with 9 bases between. This CDR3 is CAIDEAGELFF. In DNA, the CDR3 is TGTGCCATTGATGAGGCCGGGGAGCTGTTTTTT. The full variable domain, its missing parts supplied by reference TRBV19 and TRBJ2-2, is DGGITQSPKYLFRKEGQNVTLSCEQNLNHDAMYWYRQDPGQGLRLIYYSQIVNDFQKGDIAEGYSVSREKKESFPLTVTSAQKNPTAFYLCAIDEAGELFFGEGSRLTVL.

The gene calls are TRBV7-9 and TRBJ1-2; no clear D gene. The germline gives CDR1 SEHNR, CDR2 FQNEAQ (reference sequence). The length of the CDR3 is 17 residues. Trimming took 4 bases from V and 0 from J, leaving 18 bases between them. The chain's CDR3 is CASSSIVPTETNYGYTF. In DNA form, the CDR3 reads TGTGCCAGCAGCTCCATAGTCCCGACGGAAACTAACTATGGCTACACCTTC. The variable domain in full, completed from reference TRBV7-9 and TRBJ1-2, reads DTGVSQNPRHKITKRGQNVTFRCDPISEHNRLYWYRQTLGQGPEFLTYFQNEAQLEKSRLLSDRFSAERPKGSFSTLEIQRTEQGDSAMYLCASSSIVPTETNYGYTFGSGTRLTVV.

The V call is TRBV29-1, the J call TRBJ2-1; 8 bases agree with TRBD1. The CDR3 loop spans 12 amino acids. Germline CDR1 is SQVTM and CDR2 is ANQGSEA. The CDR3 here is CSGWTGLNEQFF. CDR3 nucleotides: TGCAGTGGTTGGACAGGGCTCAATGAGCAGTTCTTC.

The chain recombines TRBV6-1 with TRBJ2-7; D is unclear. The V gene's germline CDR1 is MNHNS and CDR2 SASEGT. CDR3 length: 14 residues. The V gene lost 2 bases and the J gene lost 5 bases, with 13 bases spanning the gap. The chain's CDR3 is CASSEFGFGNEQYF. CDR3 sequence (DNA): TGTGCCAGCAGTGAATTTGGCTTCGGTAACGAGCAGTACTTC.

This clone came up a few times. V gene TRBV7-8 combines with J gene TRBJ2-5; D may match TRBD1 or TRBD2 (5 bases each). This CDR3 spans 17 amino acids. Deletions cut 4 bases from V and 2 bases from J, with 20 bases between. Per germline, CDR1 SGHVS and CDR2 FQNEAQ. In DNA, the CDR3 is TGTGCCAGCAGCTCACATCTCATCGGGGCAAATCAAGAGACCCAGTACTTC. The encoded protein is CASSSHLIGANQETQYF.